The 27 T cell receptor beta chains given below trace back to one sample, sequenced in a study of shared T cell receptors in the human thymus. Using immunoSEQ multiplex PCR, the repertoire was profiled, and TCRdb retains in-frame clones only, with some absent. The repertoire holds hundreds of thousands of clones, with around 93% as singletons. Sequencing was performed on thymocytes. All receptors derive from a human donor.

The rearrangement uses TRBV5-1 and TRBJ2-7, with D possibly being TRBD2 (5 bases). The CDR3 has 14 residues. V was pared by 2 bases and J by 0 bases, with 9 bases between. Germline assignment: CDR1 SGHRS and CDR2 YFSETQ. CDR3 residues: CASSLGLISYEQYF. The CDR3 DNA sequence: TGCGCCAGCAGCTTAGGACTTATCTCCTACGAGCAGTACTTC.

The rearrangement links TRBV6-5 to TRBJ2-5; possible D gene TRBD1, 6 bases. This CDR3 comprises 16 residues. Deletions cut 2 bases from V and 0 bases from J, with 13 bases between. The germline V gene encodes CDR1 MNHEY and CDR2 SVGAGI. The DNA for the CDR3 is TGTGCCAGCAGTTACAGGCAGGGGTACTACCAAGAGACCCAGTACTTC. Translated: CASSYRQGYYQETQYF.

The chain joins TRBV15 to TRBJ2-7; D gene ambiguous. Trimming left V 0 bases short and J 5 bases short, with 11 bases between. CDR3 length equals 14 residues. Germline V lookup: CDR1 LNHNV, CDR2 YYDKDF (reference sequence). The CDR3 sequence is CATSRDENIDEQYF. In DNA, the CDR3 is TGTGCCACCAGCAGAGACGAAAACATAGACGAGCAGTACTTC.

The chain combines TRBV19 with TRBJ1-2; D is perhaps TRBD1 (6 bases). Between the trimmed V and J ends, which lost 7 bases and 4 bases, there was a span of 16 bases. The CDR3 has 14 amino acids. The germline CDR1 and CDR2 sequences are LNHDA and SQIVND (reference sequence). The CDR3: CASNPFGGAYGYTF. CDR3 sequence (DNA): TGTGCCAGTAACCCGTTTGGGGGGGCCTATGGCTACACCTTC.

The chain is built from TRBV28 and TRBJ1-3, with D possibly being TRBD1 (6 bases). Germline CDR1 MDHEN, CDR2 SYDVKM. The CDR3 runs to 13 residues. V was pared by 6 bases and J by 4 bases, with 10 bases between. The CDR3 DNA follows: TGTGCCAGCAGGGAGGGGGAGGGAAACACCATATATTTT. Protein product: CASREGEGNTIYF.

The rearrangement links TRBV7-3 to TRBJ1-2, with 7 bases identical to TRBD1. The germline CDR1 and CDR2 sequences are SGHTA and FQGTGA. With V trimmed by 5 bases and J by 2 bases, 11 bases remained unmatched. This CDR3 has 16 amino acids. The CDR3 loop is CASSPNGAGGNYGYTF. The DNA of the CDR3 is TGTGCCAGCAGCCCAAACGGCGCAGGGGGGAACTATGGCTACACCTTC.

V and J are TRBV27 and TRBJ2-7; 9 bases fit TRBD1. The V gene's germline CDR1 is MNHEY and CDR2 SMNVEV (reference sequence). V shed 4 bases, J shed 2 bases, and the junction held 3 bases outside the gene matches. The CDR3 length is 14 residues. CDR3 region: CASSWDREAYEQYF. The DNA for the CDR3 is TGTGCCAGCAGTTGGGACAGGGAGGCCTACGAGCAGTACTTC.

The chain is built from TRBV19 and TRBJ2-1, with D unclear. The CDR3 runs to 19 residues. Germline values: CDR1 LNHDA, CDR2 SQIVND (reference sequence). The germline V and J ends were trimmed by 0 bases and 0 bases, with 18 bases remaining between them. CDR3 sequence: CASSIEWPRRGTSYNEQFF. For the CDR3, the DNA is TGTGCCAGTAGTATAGAGTGGCCCCGGCGTGGAACCTCCTACAATGAGCAGTTCTTC. The whole variable domain, filled in from reference TRBV19 and TRBJ2-1, reads DGGITQSPKYLFRKEGQNVTLSCEQNLNHDAMYWYRQDPGQGLRLIYYSQIVNDFQKGDIAEGYSVSREKKESFPLTVTSAQKNPTAFYLCASSIEWPRRGTSYNEQFFGPGTRLTVL.

The V call is TRBV6-5, the J call TRBJ2-1; TRBD2 agrees at 7 bases. Germline CDR1 and CDR2: MNHEY and SVGAGI. The V gene end was trimmed by 5 bases and the J gene end by 4 bases; junction bases not matched to a gene: 5. The CDR3 contains 14 residues. CDR3 region: CASSNRDYYNEQFF. The DNA for the CDR3 is TGTGCCAGCAGTAACCGGGACTATTACAATGAGCAGTTCTTC.

The chain joins TRBV5-8 to TRBJ1-2; the match to TRBD1 covers 8 bases. The germline CDR1 and CDR2 sequences are SGHTS and YDEGEE. The CDR3 length is 17 residues. V shed 0 bases, J shed 2 bases, and the junction held 9 bases outside the gene matches. This CDR3 is CASSLGLRTGLNYGYTF. The CDR3 region has the DNA TGTGCCAGCAGCTTGGGCTTGCGGACAGGGCTGAACTATGGCTACACCTTC.

Remarks on this clone: At one end, the junction sequence differs from germline, possibly due to a read error. The V call is TRBV2, the J call TRBJ1-3; the match to TRBD1 covers 9 bases. The CDR3 extends over 15 amino acids. CDR1 and CDR2 (germline): SNHLY, FYNNEI. CDR3 in amino acids: CASSEGTGTGNTIYF. The CDR3 DNA follows: TGTGCCAGCAGCGAAGGGACAGGGACAGGAAACACCATATATTTT.

V gene TRBV19 combines with J gene TRBJ1-5, with D possibly TRBD1 on 6 matching bases. V lost 2 bases and J lost 0, with 14 bases in between. CDR1 LNHDA and CDR2 SQIVND come from the germline V gene (reference sequence). The CDR3 runs to 17 residues. The CDR3: CASSICRDTVSNQPQHF. The DNA for the CDR3 is TGTGCCAGTAGTATATGCCGGGACACTGTTAGCAATCAGCCCCAGCATTTT. The full variable domain, rest sourced from reference TRBV19 and TRBJ1-5, is DGGITQSPKYLFRKEGQNVTLSCEQNLNHDAMYWYRQDPGQGLRLIYYSQIVNDFQKGDIAEGYSVSREKKESFPLTVTSAQKNPTAFYLCASSICRDTVSNQPQHFGDGTRLSIL.

This chain uses TRBV14 with TRBJ2-3, with 8 bases matching TRBD2. CDR1 and CDR2 (germline): SGHDN, FVKESK. Trimming at V came to 4 bases and at J to 6 bases, leaving 9 bases not matched to a gene. This CDR3 is built from 15 residues. The CDR3, as DNA: TGTGCCAGCAGCCTGTCCGGGACTAGTTCTGATACGCAGTATTTT. It codes for CASSLSGTSSDTQYF.

This chain joins TRBV2 and TRBJ2-7; TRBD2 aligns across 7 bases. This CDR3 region has 14 residues. The germline gives CDR1 SNHLY, CDR2 FYNNEI. With V trimmed by 4 bases and J by 4 bases, 7 bases remained unmatched. The CDR3 loop is CASSAVARGYEQYF. Here the CDR3 DNA reads TGTGCCAGCAGTGCGGTAGCGCGGGGGTACGAGCAGTACTTC.

The rearrangement uses TRBV9 and TRBJ2-2; 7 nucleotides line up with TRBD1. Germline CDR1 reads SGDLS; CDR2 reads YYNGEE. The CDR3 contains 19 residues. The ends lost 1 base at V and 4 bases at J; junction bases unmatched: 16. The CDR3 bases are TGTGCCAGCAGCGTACCAGGGGAGCGACAGGGCGGCGGCACCGGGGAGCTGTTTTTT. It encodes CASSVPGERQGGGTGELFF. Full variable domain (missing parts from reference TRBV9 and TRBJ2-2): DSGVTQTPKHLITATGQRVTLRCSPRSGDLSVYWYQQSLDQGLQFLIQYYNGEERAKGNILERFSAQQFPDLHSELNLSSLELGDSALYFCASSVPGERQGGGTGELFFGEGSRLTVL.

In its sample, this clone was seen once. This chain joins TRBV5-1 and TRBJ2-7; TRBD2 matches 9 bases. J gave up 0 bases and V 4 bases, and 8 bases lay outside the gene matches. The CDR3 has 16 residues. Germline CDR1 SGHRS, CDR2 YFSETQ. The CDR3 region has the DNA TGCGCCAGCAGCCCCCGACTAGCGGAGAGCTCCTACGAGCAGTACTTC. The encoded protein is CASSPRLAESSYEQYF.

This chain connects TRBV2 to TRBJ2-5; D tentatively reads TRBD1 or TRBD2 (6 bases each). The J call is uncertain, as TRBJ2-7 better fits the DNA end. The germline CDR1 and CDR2 sequences are SNHLY and FYNNEI. The CDR3 is 15 amino acids. CDR3 loop: CASSEGGTPAYEQYF. CDR3 DNA: TGTGCCAGCAGCGAGGGCGGGACACCCGCCTACGAGCAGTACTTC.

The rearrangement joins TRBV19 to TRBJ1-1; D is unclear. Per the germline V gene, CDR1 is LNHDA and CDR2 is SQIVND (reference sequence). The CDR3 consists of 13 residues. V dropped 5 bases and J dropped 10 bases, with 17 bases sitting between them. CDR3 bases: TGTGCCAGTAGTGTGGACTTTGGGTATGGAGCTTTCTTT. Translated: CASSVDFGYGAFF.

The chain has TRBV5-1 and TRBJ1-4, with D possibly being TRBD1 (6 bases). The CDR3 has 15 amino acids. V lost 4 bases and J 7 bases, leaving 17 bases between the germline ends. Germline lookup yields CDR1 SGHRS and CDR2 YFSETQ. The CDR3 coding sequence is TGCGCCAGCAGCCCTCTCGGGCAGGGGCGTGAAAAACTGTTTTTT. It encodes CASSPLGQGREKLFF. Drawing the rest from reference TRBV5-1 and TRBJ1-4, the complete variable domain is KAGVTQTPRYLIKTRGQQVTLSCSPISGHRSVSWYQQTPGQGLQFLFEYFSETQRNKGNFPGRFSGRQFSNSRSEMNVSTLELGDSALYLCASSPLGQGREKLFFGSGTQLSVL.

CDR3 nucleotides: TGTGCCAGCAGGGAGGACAAGAACACCGGGGAGCTGTTTTTT. Its translation is CASREDKNTGELFF. This chain links TRBV25-1 with TRBJ2-2; D possibly uses TRBD1 or TRBD2 (5 bases each). The V end lost 6 bases, the J end lost 1 base, and 9 bases lay between the germline ends. Germline V CDR1 and CDR2: MGHDK, SYGVNS. The CDR3 length is 14 residues.

The genes are TRBV9 and TRBJ1-3; unclear D gene. Germline V gene data show CDR1 as SGDLS and CDR2 as YYNGEE. V was shortened by 0 bases and J by 4 bases, with 5 bases between the two germline ends. The CDR3 runs 13 residues. Here the CDR3 reads CASSVEPGNTIYF. DNA for the CDR3: TGTGCCAGCAGCGTAGAACCCGGAAACACCATATATTTT.

V is TRBV5-5 and J is TRBJ1-3; D might be TRBD1 (5 bases). CDR3 length equals 15 residues. CDR1 and CDR2 (germline): SGHKS, YYEKEE (reference sequence). Trimming pared 4 bases from V and 7 bases from J, leaving 18 bases between. Here the CDR3 DNA reads TGTGCCAGCAGCCCCTCCCCCGGGACGCCGAACACCATATATTTT. Protein product: CASSPSPGTPNTIYF.

CDR3: CASSYSRRGTEAFF. The CDR3 bases are TGTGCCAGCAGTTACTCCCGGAGAGGGACTGAAGCTTTCTTT. V usage is TRBV6-5 and J usage is TRBJ1-1; D not certain. V shed 0 bases and J shed 5 bases, with 10 bases lying between them. Germline CDR1 reads MNHEY; CDR2 reads SVGAGI. The CDR3 has 14 residues.

The rearrangement uses TRBV5-4 and TRBJ2-7; TRBD2 aligns across 15 bases. The germline CDR1 and CDR2 sequences are SGHNT and YYREEE (reference sequence). J was trimmed by 3 bases and V by 4 bases; bases with no gene match: 2. CDR3 length: 15 residues. CDR3 amino acids: CASSGGLAGGYEQYF. The CDR3 coding sequence is TGTGCCAGCAGCGGGGGACTAGCGGGAGGCTACGAGCAGTACTTC.

V usage is TRBV28 and J usage is TRBJ1-2; tentative D call: TRBD1 (5 bases). The CDR3 is 15 residues long. V was trimmed by 5 bases and J by 0 bases, leaving 13 bases between them. Germline assignment: CDR1 MDHEN and CDR2 SYDVKM. The CDR3 loop reads CASSTLQASNYGYTF. For the CDR3, the DNA is TGTGCCAGCAGTACCTTACAGGCGTCTAACTATGGCTACACCTTC.

The chain uses TRBV5-4 and TRBJ2-7; D might be TRBD2 (5 bases). Per germline, CDR1 SGHNT and CDR2 YYREEE (reference sequence). The V gene lost 0 bases and the J gene lost 5 bases, with 15 bases spanning the gap. The CDR3 loop spans 15 amino acids. The CDR3 region is CASSLGERGSHEQYF. Written as DNA, the CDR3 is TGTGCCAGCAGCTTGGGCGAGCGAGGGTCCCACGAGCAGTACTTC.

The V and J genes are TRBV18 and TRBJ1-3; D remains ambiguous. V lost 6 bases to trimming and J lost 0 bases, with 6 bases between them. CDR1 is KGHSH, CDR2 LQKENI, per germline. The CDR3 is 13 residues long. In nucleotides, the CDR3 is TGTGCCAGCTCGGAAAGCTCTGGAAACACCATATATTTT. Its translation: CASSESSGNTIYF.